This T cell receptor beta chain was sequenced in a study of cytomegalovirus exposure and HLA in healthy donors. About this clone: Antigen unknown.

Healthy bone marrow donors made up the donor group. Broader study findings: Later analysis associated a missense DCLRE1C variant with TCR beta V- and J-gene trimming. Many donors shared some public TCRs, even though most TCR sequences were rare.

Primers for the PCR totalled 60 Vbeta and 13 Jbeta. Here immunoSEQ multiplex PCR was the method, and the copy in TCRdb shows in-frame clones only, minus some. The data contain about 150,000 clones, about 80% of them singletons. The CDR3 covers 14 residues. After removal of 2 bases from V and 15 bases from J, the junction contained 14 bases not matched to a gene. CDR1 and CDR2 (germline): GTSNPN, SVGIG (reference sequence). What was sequenced was PBMCs. The TCR originated in a man aged 30 to 45 in good health and CMV-seropositive. This rearrangement joins TRBV30 to TRBJ2-1; 9 bases align to TRBD2. CDR3 region: CAWSSASGDREGFF. DNA of the CDR3: TGTGCCTGGAGTTCGGCTAGCGGGGACCGAGAGGGGTTCTTC. The full variable domain, in which reference TRBV30 and TRBJ2-1 provide the parts outside the CDR3, is SQTIHQWPATLVQPVGSPLSLECTVEGTSNPNLYWYRQAAGRGLQLLFYSVGIGQISSEVPQNLSASRPQDRQFILSSKKLLLSDSGFYLCAWSSASGDREGFFGPGTRLTVL.